The source of this TCR beta chain is a study of blood T cell repertoires in COVID-19. Study as a whole: Donors in the United States, Italy and Spain gave samples during acute or convalescent COVID-19. The analysed material was cDNA or gDNA that came from T cells, B-cell-depleted T cells, or PBMCs.

Methods used by the authors: Amplification with reference gene primers provided the estimates of nucleated cell counts. TCRdb's table, derived via immunoSEQ multiplex PCR, lists solely in-frame clones and lacks some. V and J calls and clone size are those listed in that table; D and trimming were worked out from the DNA. The sample carries some 150,000 clones, around three quarters recorded once. This clone was seen a few times. The CDR3 has 16 residues. The V end lost 7 bases, the J end lost 1 base, and 19 bases lay between the germline ends. CDR1 LNHDA and CDR2 SQIVND come from the germline V gene (reference sequence).

Sequencing used peripheral blood. The sequence derives from a man between 60 and 75 years old with acute or convalescent COVID-19. The V call is TRBV19, the J call TRBJ1-1; D is unclear. The CDR3 nucleotides read TGTGCCAGTACCCCTATATCCAACTTTGGGAACACTGAAGCTTTCTTT. This codes for CASTPISNFGNTEAFF. The variable domain in full, completed from reference TRBV19 and TRBJ1-1, reads DGGITQSPKYLFRKEGQNVTLSCEQNLNHDAMYWYRQDPGQGLRLIYYSQIVNDFQKGDIAEGYSVSREKKESFPLTVTSAQKNPTAFYLCASTPISNFGNTEAFFGQGTRLTVV.